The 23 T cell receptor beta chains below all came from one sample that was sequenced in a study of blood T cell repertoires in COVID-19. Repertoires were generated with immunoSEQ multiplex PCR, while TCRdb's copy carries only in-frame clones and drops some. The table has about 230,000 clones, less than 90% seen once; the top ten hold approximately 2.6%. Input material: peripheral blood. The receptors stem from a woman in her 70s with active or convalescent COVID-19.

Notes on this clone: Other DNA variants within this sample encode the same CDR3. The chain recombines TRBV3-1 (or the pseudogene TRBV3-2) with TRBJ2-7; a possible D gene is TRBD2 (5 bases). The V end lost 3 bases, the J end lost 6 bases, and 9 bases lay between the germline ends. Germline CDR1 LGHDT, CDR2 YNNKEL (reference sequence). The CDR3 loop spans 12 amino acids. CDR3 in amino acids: CASSQVGGEQYF. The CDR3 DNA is TGTGCCAGCAGCCAGGTTGGAGGCGAGCAGTACTTC.

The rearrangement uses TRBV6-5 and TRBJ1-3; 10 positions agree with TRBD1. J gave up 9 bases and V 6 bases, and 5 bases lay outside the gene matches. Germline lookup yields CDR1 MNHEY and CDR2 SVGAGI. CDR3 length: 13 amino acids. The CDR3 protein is CASRSGQGSTIYF. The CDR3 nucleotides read TGTGCCAGCAGATCGGGACAGGGGTCCACCATATATTTT.

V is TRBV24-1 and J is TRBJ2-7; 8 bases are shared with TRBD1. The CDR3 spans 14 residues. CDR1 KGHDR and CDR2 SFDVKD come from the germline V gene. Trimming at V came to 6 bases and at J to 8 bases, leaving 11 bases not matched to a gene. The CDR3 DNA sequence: TGTGCCACCAGTCATCAGGGGGCGTTGGGGAAGCAGTACTTC. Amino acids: CATSHQGALGKQYF.

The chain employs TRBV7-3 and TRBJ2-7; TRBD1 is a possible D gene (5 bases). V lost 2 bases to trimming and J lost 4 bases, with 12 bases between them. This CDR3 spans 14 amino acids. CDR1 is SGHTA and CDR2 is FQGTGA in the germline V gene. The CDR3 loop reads CASSLQGQGYEQYF. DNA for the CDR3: TGTGCCAGCAGCTTACAGGGTCAGGGATACGAGCAGTACTTC.

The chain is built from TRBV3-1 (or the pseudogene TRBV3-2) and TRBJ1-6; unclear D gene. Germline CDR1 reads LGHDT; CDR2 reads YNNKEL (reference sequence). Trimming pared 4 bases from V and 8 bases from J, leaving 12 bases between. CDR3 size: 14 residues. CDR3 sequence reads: CASSPTAIHSPLHF. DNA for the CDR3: TGTGCCAGCAGCCCAACCGCGATTCATTCACCCCTCCACTTT.

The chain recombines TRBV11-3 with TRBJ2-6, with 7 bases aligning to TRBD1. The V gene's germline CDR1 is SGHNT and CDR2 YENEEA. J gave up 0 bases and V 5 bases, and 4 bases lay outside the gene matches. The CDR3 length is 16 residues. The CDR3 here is CASSLRGTSGANVLTF. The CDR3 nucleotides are TGTGCCAGCAGCCTCAGGGGGACCTCTGGGGCCAACGTCCTGACTTTC. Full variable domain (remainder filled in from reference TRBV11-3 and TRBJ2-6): EAGVVQSPRYKIIEKKQPVAFWCNPISGHNTLYWYLQNLGQGPELLIRYENEEAVDDSQLPKDRFSAERLKGVDSTLKIQPAELGDSAVYLCASSLRGTSGANVLTFGAGSRLTVL.

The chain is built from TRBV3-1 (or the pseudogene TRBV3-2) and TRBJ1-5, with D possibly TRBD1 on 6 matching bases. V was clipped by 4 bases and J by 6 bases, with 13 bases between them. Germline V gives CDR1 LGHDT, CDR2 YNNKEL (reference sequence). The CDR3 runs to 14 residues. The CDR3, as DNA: TGTGCCAGCAGCCTTGGGGGGGCTGTTCAGCCCCAGCATTTT. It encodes CASSLGGAVQPQHF.

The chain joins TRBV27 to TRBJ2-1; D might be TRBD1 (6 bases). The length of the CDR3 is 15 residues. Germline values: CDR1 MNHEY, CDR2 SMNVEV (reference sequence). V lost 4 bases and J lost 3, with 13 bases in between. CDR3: CASSSSGVYYNEQFF. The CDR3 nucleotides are TGTGCCAGCAGTTCCTCAGGGGTCTACTACAATGAGCAGTTCTTC.

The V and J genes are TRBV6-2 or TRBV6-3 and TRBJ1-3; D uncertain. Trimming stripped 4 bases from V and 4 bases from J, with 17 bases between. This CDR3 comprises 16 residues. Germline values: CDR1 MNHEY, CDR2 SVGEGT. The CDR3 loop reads CASSFRFRLGGNTIYF. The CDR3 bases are TGTGCCAGCAGTTTTCGGTTCCGGTTGGGCGGAAACACCATATATTTT.

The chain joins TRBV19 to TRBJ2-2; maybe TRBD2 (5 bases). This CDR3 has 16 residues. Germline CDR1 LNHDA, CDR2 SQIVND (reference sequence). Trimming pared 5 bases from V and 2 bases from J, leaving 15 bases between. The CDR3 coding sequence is TGTGCCAGTAGTTTGACTCTGGCGGGTAACACCGGGGAGCTGTTTTTT. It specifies CASSLTLAGNTGELFF.

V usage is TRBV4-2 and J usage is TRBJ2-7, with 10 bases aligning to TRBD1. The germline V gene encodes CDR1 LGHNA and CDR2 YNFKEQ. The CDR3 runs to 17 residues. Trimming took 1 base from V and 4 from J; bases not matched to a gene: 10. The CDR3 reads CASSQGLPGQGFYEQYF. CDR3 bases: TGTGCCAGCAGCCAAGGTCTCCCGGGACAGGGGTTTTACGAGCAGTACTTC.

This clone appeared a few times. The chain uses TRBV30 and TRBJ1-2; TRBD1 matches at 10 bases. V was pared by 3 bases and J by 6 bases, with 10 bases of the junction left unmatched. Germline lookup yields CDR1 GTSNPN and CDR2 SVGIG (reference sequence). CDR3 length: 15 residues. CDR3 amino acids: CAWRTAGTGVNGYTF. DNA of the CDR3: TGTGCCTGGAGGACTGCCGGGACAGGGGTGAATGGCTACACCTTC.

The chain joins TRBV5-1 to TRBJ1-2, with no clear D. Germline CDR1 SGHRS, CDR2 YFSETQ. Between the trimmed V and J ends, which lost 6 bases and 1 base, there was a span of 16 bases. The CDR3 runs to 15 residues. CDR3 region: CASKIIGGDNYGYTF. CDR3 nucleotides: TGCGCCAGCAAGATTATAGGCGGGGATAACTATGGCTACACCTTC.

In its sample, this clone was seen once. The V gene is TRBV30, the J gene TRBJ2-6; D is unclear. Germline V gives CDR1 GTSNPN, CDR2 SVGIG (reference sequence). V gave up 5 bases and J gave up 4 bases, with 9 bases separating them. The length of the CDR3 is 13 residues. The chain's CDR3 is CAWVRSGANVLTF. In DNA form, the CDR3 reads TGTGCCTGGGTCAGGTCAGGGGCCAACGTCCTGACTTTC.

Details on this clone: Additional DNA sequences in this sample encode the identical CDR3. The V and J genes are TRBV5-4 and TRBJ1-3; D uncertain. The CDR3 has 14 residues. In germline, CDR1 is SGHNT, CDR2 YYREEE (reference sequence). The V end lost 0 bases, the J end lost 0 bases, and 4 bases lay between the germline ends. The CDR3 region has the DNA TGTGCCAGCAGCTTGGATAGCTCTGGAAACACCATATATTTT. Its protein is CASSLDSSGNTIYF.

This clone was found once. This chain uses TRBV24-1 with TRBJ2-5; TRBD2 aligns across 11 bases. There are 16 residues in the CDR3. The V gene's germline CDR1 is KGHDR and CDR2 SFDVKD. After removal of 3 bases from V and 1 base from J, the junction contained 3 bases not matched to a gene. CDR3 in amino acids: CATSDPLAGGQETQYF. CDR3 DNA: TGTGCCACCAGTGATCCTCTAGCGGGGGGCCAAGAGACCCAGTACTTC.

CDR3 sequence (DNA): TGTGCCAGCAGCAACGGTGAAAAAAGCTCCTACAATGAGCAGTTCTTC. Residues: CASSNGEKSSYNEQFF. The J gene is TRBJ2-1, the V gene TRBV21-1; TRBD2 was called by the table and not checked on the DNA. TRBV21-1 is a pseudogene segment. The CDR3 consists of 16 residues.

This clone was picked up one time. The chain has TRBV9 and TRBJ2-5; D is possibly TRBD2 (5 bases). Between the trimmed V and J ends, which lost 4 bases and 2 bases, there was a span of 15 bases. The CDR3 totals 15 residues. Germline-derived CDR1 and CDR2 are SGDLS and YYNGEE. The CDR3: CASSPFGIDQETQYF. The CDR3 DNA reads TGTGCCAGCAGCCCCTTCGGGATCGATCAAGAGACCCAGTACTTC.

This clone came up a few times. This CDR3 reads CASSPTRDSPLHF. CDR3 DNA sequence: TGTGCCAGCAGCCCGACGAGGGATTCACCCCTCCACTTT. This chain joins TRBV5-6 and TRBJ1-6; D is ambiguous. With 4 bases removed from V and 8 bases from J, the gap between germline ends came to 10 bases. Germline assignment: CDR1 SGHDT and CDR2 YYEEEE. The CDR3 extends over 13 amino acids. The full variable domain, its missing parts supplied by reference TRBV5-6 and TRBJ1-6, is DAGVTQSPTHLIKTRGQQVTLRCSPKSGHDTVSWYQQALGQGPQFIFQYYEEEERQRGNFPDRFSGHQFPNYSSELNVNALLLGDSALYLCASSPTRDSPLHFGNGTRLTVT.

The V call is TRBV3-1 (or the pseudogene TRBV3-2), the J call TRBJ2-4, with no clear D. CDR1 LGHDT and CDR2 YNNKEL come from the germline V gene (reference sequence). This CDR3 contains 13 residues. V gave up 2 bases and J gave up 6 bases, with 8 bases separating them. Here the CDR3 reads CASSQSFGNIQYF. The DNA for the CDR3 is TGTGCCAGCAGCCAATCGTTCGGAAACATTCAGTACTTC.

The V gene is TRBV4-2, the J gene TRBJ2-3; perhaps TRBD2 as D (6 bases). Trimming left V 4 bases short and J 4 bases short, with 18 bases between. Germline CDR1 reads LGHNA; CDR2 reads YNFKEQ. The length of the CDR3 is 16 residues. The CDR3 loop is CASSRDLGSVPDTQYF. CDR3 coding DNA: TGTGCCAGCAGCCGTGATCTCGGGAGTGTACCAGATACGCAGTATTTT.

The CDR3 protein is CACAVRTEAFF. CDR3 in DNA: TGTGCCTGCGCCGTGAGAACTGAAGCTTTCTTT. V gene TRBV30 combines with J gene TRBJ1-1; no clear D. Germline CDR1 and CDR2: GTSNPN and SVGIG (reference sequence). The CDR3 is made up of 11 amino acids. The V end was cut by 6 bases, the J end by 5 bases, with 10 bases between.

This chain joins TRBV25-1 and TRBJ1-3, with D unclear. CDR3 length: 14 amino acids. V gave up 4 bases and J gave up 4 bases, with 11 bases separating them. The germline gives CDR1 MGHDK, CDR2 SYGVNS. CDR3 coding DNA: TGTGCCAGCAGTGGGTCGGCGGGAGGAAACACCATATATTTT. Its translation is CASSGSAGGNTIYF. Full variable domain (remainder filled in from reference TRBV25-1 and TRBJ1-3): EADIYQTPRYLVIGTGKKITLECSQTMGHDKMYWYQQDPGMELHLIHYSYGVNSTEKGDLSSESTVSRIRTEHFPLTLESARPSHTSQYLCASSGSAGGNTIYFGEGSWLTVV.